The T cell receptor (beta chain) described here comes from a study of T cell changes during pregnancy in multiple sclerosis. TCRdb's copy holds only in-frame clones and misses some; the assay was immunoSEQ multiplex PCR. The sample records more than 90,000 clones, 91% being singletons. The ends lost 0 bases at V and 6 bases at J; junction bases unmatched: 6. Germline V gene lookup returns CDR1 KGHSH and CDR2 LQKENI. The length of the CDR3 is 16 residues. The clonotype was recovered from a female donor with multiple sclerosis, enrolled in a pregnancy study. The starting material was peripheral blood, obtained in the second trimester of pregnancy. This chain connects TRBV18 to TRBJ2-3, with TRBD2 identical over 10 bases. CDR3 in DNA: TGTGCCAGCTCACCACCTAGCGGGAGGCTCCGTGATACGCAGTATTTT. It is translated as CASSPPSGRLRDTQYF.